This entry is about one T cell receptor (beta chain). The data stem from a study of blood T cell repertoires in COVID-19. Across the whole study: Acute-phase and convalescent COVID-19 samples originated in the United States, Italy and Spain.

Study members were between about 18 and 100 years old and lived in over 20 US regions. Participants' reported clinical history set cohort assignment. In the authors' methods: The assay estimated nucleated cells by amplifying reference gene primers. Sequencing was performed with immunoSEQ multiplex PCR; in TCRdb, only in-frame clones are kept and a portion is missing. That table supplies the V and J calls and clone size; D and trimming were determined from the DNA. The repertoire consists of fewer than 200,000 clones, with 83% occurring once and the leading ten covering around 3.6%. The CDR3 contains 12 residues. V was cut by 7 bases and J by 6 bases, with 10 bases left in between. Germline V gene data show CDR1 as MDHEN and CDR2 as SYDVKM.

Sequencing input: PBMCs or T cells enriched from blood (not recorded which). The clonotype was recovered from a woman aged 50 to 60 in a cohort exposed to, infected with or recovered from COVID-19 (not recorded which). This chain connects TRBV28 to TRBJ1-5; D gene unclear. The CDR3 sequence: CASTPGGQPQHF. CDR3 nucleotides: TGTGCCAGCACCCCGGGTGGTCAGCCCCAGCATTTT. The whole variable domain, filled in from reference TRBV28 and TRBJ1-5, reads DVKVTQSSRYLVKRTGEKVFLECVQDMDHENMFWYRQDPGLGLRLIYFSYDVKMKEKGDIPEGYSVSREKKERFSLILESASTNQTSMYLCASTPGGQPQHFGDGTRLSIL.